This T cell receptor beta chain is drawn from a study of memory CD4+ T cells and cytomegalovirus serostatus. The sort gate was single viable CD3+CD4+CD8-CD45RO+ cells for memory CD4+ T cells. Profiling relied on immunoSEQ multiplex PCR, and the TCRdb table lists in-frame clones only, not all of them. The sample contains approximately 74,000 clones, 76% of which appear only once. The CDR3 runs 15 residues. Per the germline V gene, CDR1 is SNHLY and CDR2 is FYNNEI. Trimming removed 6 bases from V and 2 bases from J, with 13 bases in between. The TCR comes from an adult in good health and CMV-seropositive. Sequencing input: memory CD4+ T cells from blood. The V and J genes are TRBV2 and TRBJ2-2; possible D gene TRBD2, 6 bases. The CDR3 sequence is CASRPGLPNTGELFF. CDR3 coding DNA: TGTGCCAGCAGGCCGGGACTTCCAAACACCGGGGAGCTGTTTTTT.